The 16 T cell receptor beta chains in this list originate from one sample, sequenced in a study of preoperative IRX-2 immunotherapy in early breast cancer. Treatment meaning: preoperative locoregional IRX-2 cytokine immunotherapy. Libraries were prepared by immunoSEQ multiplex PCR; TCRdb keeps only in-frame clonotypes and omits some of them. The data show 10,000 to 15,000 clones, approximately 91% seen once. Sampling was carried out from a patient treated with IRX-2 immunotherapy. The receptors originated from a human donor with breast cancer.

V is TRBV19 and J is TRBJ1-5; D remains ambiguous. Trimming took off 4 bases at V and 4 bases at J, with 8 bases between the two ends. The CDR3 spans 13 residues. Germline lookup yields CDR1 LNHDA and CDR2 SQIVND (reference sequence). CDR3 in amino acids: CASSNQANQPQHF. The CDR3 coding sequence is TGTGCCAGTAGTAACCAAGCAAATCAGCCCCAGCATTTT.

This clone has a single count. This rearrangement joins TRBV28 to TRBJ2-3; 7 nucleotides match TRBD1. Germline assignment: CDR1 MDHEN and CDR2 SYDVKM. With 5 bases clipped from V and 7 bases from J, the junction kept 18 bases outside the gene matches. This CDR3 region has 17 residues. The CDR3 here is CASSPIPQGQALNTQYF. The CDR3 DNA follows: TGTGCCAGCAGTCCAATCCCACAGGGGCAGGCACTCAATACGCAGTATTTT.

The chain couples TRBV5-1 to TRBJ1-2, with a tentative D call TRBD1 (6 bases). From germline, CDR1 is SGHRS and CDR2 YFSETQ. The CDR3 consists of 15 residues. Trimming shortened V by 0 bases and J by 6 bases, and 15 bases separated the two germline ends. Written as DNA, the CDR3 is TGCGCCAGCAGCTTGGACCGGGGGGCAAGGGATGGCTACACCTTC. Its translation: CASSLDRGARDGYTF.

The chain is built from TRBV5-4 and TRBJ1-2; tentatively, D is TRBD1 (5 bases). Germline CDR1 SGHNT, CDR2 YYREEE (reference sequence). The length of the CDR3 is 14 residues. The V end lost 0 bases, the J end lost 0 bases, and 6 bases lay between the germline ends. The CDR3 coding sequence is TGTGCCAGCAGCTTGGGAGGGGCTAACTATGGCTACACCTTC. Encoded protein: CASSLGGANYGYTF. The full variable domain, in which reference TRBV5-4 and TRBJ1-2 provide the parts outside the CDR3, is ETGVTQSPTHLIKTRGQQVTLRCSSQSGHNTVSWYQQALGQGPQFIFQYYREEENGRGNFPPRFSGLQFPNYSSELNVNALELDDSALYLCASSLGGANYGYTFGSGTRLTVV.

The rearrangement joins TRBV10-3 to TRBJ1-2; the D is unclear. This CDR3 contains 12 residues. Trimming stripped 10 bases from V and 8 bases from J, with 17 bases between. The germline V gene has CDR1 ENHRY and CDR2 SYGVKD. CDR3 DNA: TGTGCCACCCGCGGGGTGTCGGAGGGCTACACCTTC. Translation gives CATRGVSEGYTF.

This clone was observed once. V usage is TRBV11-2 and J usage is TRBJ2-1; D possibly matches TRBD1 or TRBD2 (6 bases each). This CDR3 region has 15 residues. Germline lookup yields CDR1 SGHAT and CDR2 FQNNGV. Trimming shortened V by 3 bases and J by 6 bases, and 15 bases separated the two germline ends. The CDR3 is CASSFRQVGGNEQFF. For the CDR3, the DNA is TGTGCCAGCAGCTTCCGACAGGTCGGGGGCAATGAGCAGTTCTTC. Full variable domain (remainder filled in from reference TRBV11-2 and TRBJ2-1): EAGVAQSPRYKIIEKRQSVAFWCNPISGHATLYWYQQILGQGPKLLIQFQNNGVVDDSQLPKDRFSAERLKGVDSTLKIQPAKLEDSAVYLCASSFRQVGGNEQFFGPGTRLTVL.

The V and J genes are TRBV7-9 and TRBJ1-2; maybe TRBD1 (6 bases). The germline gives CDR1 SEHNR, CDR2 FQNEAQ (reference sequence). CDR3 size: 17 residues. Trimming shortened V by 0 bases and J by 8 bases, and 22 bases separated the two germline ends. The CDR3 region is CASSLAGDSGYREGYTF. The CDR3 DNA sequence: TGTGCCAGCAGCTTAGCGGGCGACAGTGGATACAGGGAAGGCTACACCTTC.

The CDR3 region has the DNA TGTGCCAGCAGCGTAGGAGTGGAGGGCGAGCAGTACGTC. This sequence encodes CASSVGVEGEQYV. The chain combines TRBV9 with TRBJ2-7, with a weak D call TRBD2 (6 bases). The CDR3 contains 13 residues. V was shortened by 0 bases and J by 6 bases, with 10 bases between the two germline ends. CDR1 is SGDLS and CDR2 is YYNGEE in the germline V gene.

This chain links TRBV5-1 with TRBJ1-2, with a possible D match to TRBD1 (5 bases). The CDR3 runs 16 residues. The V gene lost 4 bases and the J gene lost 7 bases, with 23 bases spanning the gap. The germline V gene has CDR1 SGHRS and CDR2 YFSETQ. The CDR3 DNA is TGCGCCAGCAGCCGCGAGCCCAGGGCCCCTACCGGTGGCTACACCTTC. Translation gives CASSREPRAPTGGYTF.

In its sample, this clone was seen a few times. This sequence joins TRBV7-9 and TRBJ1-4; D uncertain. V lost 1 base to trimming and J lost 5 bases, with 8 bases between them. Per the germline V gene, CDR1 is SEHNR and CDR2 is FQNEAQ (reference sequence). CDR3 length equals 14 residues. The CDR3 sequence is CASSLGQTNEKLFF. The CDR3 bases are TGTGCCAGCAGCTTAGGGCAGACGAATGAAAAACTGTTTTTT.

This chain joins TRBV2 and TRBJ1-3; the D is unclear. The CDR3 runs 14 residues. The germline V gene encodes CDR1 SNHLY and CDR2 FYNNEI. With 7 bases removed from V and 0 bases from J, the gap between germline ends came to 10 bases. CDR3 sequence (DNA): TGTGCCAGCACGGGTCTGAACTCTGGAAACACCATATATTTT. Encoded protein: CASTGLNSGNTIYF.

The chain employs TRBV2 and TRBJ2-2; D may be TRBD1 (6 bases). V was clipped by 8 bases and J by 1 base, with 11 bases between them. CDR1 and CDR2 from the germline V gene are SNHLY and FYNNEI. This CDR3 comprises 14 residues. The CDR3 here is CASRRQVNTGELFF. The CDR3 DNA is TGTGCCAGCCGGAGACAGGTGAACACCGGGGAGCTGTTTTTT.

The rearrangement uses TRBV29-1 and TRBJ1-3, with D unclear. The ends were cut back, 7 bases at V and 0 bases at J, with 10 bases in the middle. The CDR3 totals 13 residues. CDR1 and CDR2 from the germline V gene are SQVTM and ANQGSEA. CDR3 region: CSASLNSGNTIYF. The CDR3 region has the DNA TGCAGCGCTAGTCTTAACTCTGGAAACACCATATATTTT.

This chain links TRBV27 with TRBJ2-7; no definite D call. The germline V and J ends were trimmed by 1 base and 2 bases, with 9 bases remaining between them. Germline V CDR1 and CDR2: MNHEY, SMNVEV (reference sequence). The CDR3 covers 14 residues. CDR3 amino acids: CASSLYPETYEQYF. The CDR3 coding sequence is TGTGCCAGCAGTTTATACCCAGAGACCTACGAGCAGTACTTC.

The chain employs TRBV2 and TRBJ1-3, with D unclear. Looked up from germline, CDR1 is SNHLY and CDR2 is FYNNEI. V shed 0 bases and J shed 4 bases, with 13 bases lying between them. This CDR3 comprises 16 residues. The CDR3 loop is CASSEALPGSGNTIYF. The CDR3 DNA sequence: TGTGCCAGCAGTGAAGCGCTCCCGGGGTCAGGAAACACCATATATTTT.

V usage is TRBV10-2 and J usage is TRBJ2-3; D remains ambiguous. V was shortened by 6 bases and J by 0 bases, with 4 bases between the two germline ends. Germline V CDR1 and CDR2: WSHSY, SAAADI. CDR3 length: 12 residues. The CDR3 spells CASSISTDTQYF. In DNA form, the CDR3 reads TGCGCCAGCAGCATTAGCACAGATACGCAGTATTTT.